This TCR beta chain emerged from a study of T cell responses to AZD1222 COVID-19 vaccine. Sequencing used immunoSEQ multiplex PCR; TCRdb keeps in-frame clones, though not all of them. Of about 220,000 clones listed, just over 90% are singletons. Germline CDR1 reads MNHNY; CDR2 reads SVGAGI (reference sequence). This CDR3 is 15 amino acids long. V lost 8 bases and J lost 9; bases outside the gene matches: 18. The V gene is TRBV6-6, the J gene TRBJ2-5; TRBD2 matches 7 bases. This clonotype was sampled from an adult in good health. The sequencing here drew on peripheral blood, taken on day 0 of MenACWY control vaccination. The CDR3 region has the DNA TGTGCCAGCTCTTTGGCCTCGGGGGGTCTGGGGTCCCAGTACTTC. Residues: CASSLASGGLGSQYF.